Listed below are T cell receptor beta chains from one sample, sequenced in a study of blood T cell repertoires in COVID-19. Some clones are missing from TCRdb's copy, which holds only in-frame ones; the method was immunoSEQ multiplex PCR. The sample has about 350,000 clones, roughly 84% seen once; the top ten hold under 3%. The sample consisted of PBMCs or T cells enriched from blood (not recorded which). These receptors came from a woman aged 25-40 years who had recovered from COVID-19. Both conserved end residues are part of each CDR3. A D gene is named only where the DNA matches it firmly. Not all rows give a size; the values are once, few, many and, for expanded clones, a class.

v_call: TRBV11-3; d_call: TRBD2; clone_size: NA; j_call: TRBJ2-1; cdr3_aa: CASSPGTSAYNEQFF; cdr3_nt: TGTGCCAGCAGCCCCGGGACTAGCGCTTACAATGAGCAGTTCTTC
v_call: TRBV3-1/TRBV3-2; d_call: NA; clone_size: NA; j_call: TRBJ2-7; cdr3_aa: CASSQDFRVSYEQYF; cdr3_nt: TGTGCCAGCAGCCAAGATTTTCGAGTATCCTACGAGCAGTACTTC
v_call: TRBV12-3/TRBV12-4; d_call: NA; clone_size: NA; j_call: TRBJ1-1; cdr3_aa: CASSPTVRAEAFF; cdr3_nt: TGTGCCAGCAGTCCGACTGTCAGGGCTGAAGCTTTCTTT
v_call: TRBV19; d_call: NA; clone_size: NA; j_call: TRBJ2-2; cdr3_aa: CASTPRGTGPRVGELFF; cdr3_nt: TGTGCCAGTACCCCAAGAGGAACAGGGCCTAGGGTGGGGGAGCTGTTTTTT
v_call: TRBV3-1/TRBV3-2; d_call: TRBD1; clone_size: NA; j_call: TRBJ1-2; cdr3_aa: CASSSDRGLTSNYGYTF; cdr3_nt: TGTGCCAGCAGCTCCGACAGGGGGCTAACTTCTAACTATGGCTACACCTTC
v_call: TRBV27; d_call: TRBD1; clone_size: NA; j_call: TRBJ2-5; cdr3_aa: CASSPNRGQETQYF; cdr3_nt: TGTGCCAGCAGTCCCAACAGGGGCCAAGAGACCCAGTACTTC
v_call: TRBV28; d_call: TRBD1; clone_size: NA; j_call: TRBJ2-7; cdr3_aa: CASSSPGQGISYEQYF; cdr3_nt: TGTGCCAGCAGTTCCCCCGGACAGGGGATATCCTACGAGCAGTACTTC
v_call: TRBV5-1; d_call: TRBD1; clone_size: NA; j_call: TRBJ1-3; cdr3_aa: CASSARTGENTIYF; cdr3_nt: TGCGCCAGCAGCGCCCGGACAGGGGAAAACACCATATATTTT
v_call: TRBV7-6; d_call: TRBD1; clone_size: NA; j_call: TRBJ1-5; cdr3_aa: CASSSRTGSNQPQHF; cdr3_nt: TGTGCCAGCAGCTCCCGGACAGGGAGCAATCAGCCCCAGCATTTT
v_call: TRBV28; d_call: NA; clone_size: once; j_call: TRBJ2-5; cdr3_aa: CASSFIALQETQYF; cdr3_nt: TGTGCCAGCAGTTTTATCGCGCTCCAAGAGACCCAGTACTTC
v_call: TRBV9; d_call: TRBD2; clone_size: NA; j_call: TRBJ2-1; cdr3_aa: CASTSSTSGYNEQFF; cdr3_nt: TGTGCCAGCACCTCGTCTACTAGCGGGTACAATGAGCAGTTCTTC
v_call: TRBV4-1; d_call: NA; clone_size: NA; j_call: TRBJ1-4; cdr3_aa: CASSQEGGPEKLFF; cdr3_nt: TGCGCCAGCAGCCAAGAGGGGGGTCCTGAAAAACTGTTTTTT
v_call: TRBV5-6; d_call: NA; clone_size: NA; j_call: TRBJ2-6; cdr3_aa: CASSLDGGRGANVLTF; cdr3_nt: TGTGCCAGCAGCTTGGACGGAGGGAGAGGGGCCAACGTCCTGACTTTC
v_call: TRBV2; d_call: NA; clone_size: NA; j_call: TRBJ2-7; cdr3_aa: CASSTEGDWSYEQYF; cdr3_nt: TGTGCCAGCAGTACAGAGGGCGACTGGTCCTACGAGCAGTACTTC
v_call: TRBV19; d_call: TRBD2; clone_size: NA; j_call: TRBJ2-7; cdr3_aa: CASSSPGLGYEQYF; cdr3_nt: TGTGCCAGTAGTTCCCCGGGACTAGGCTACGAGCAGTACTTC
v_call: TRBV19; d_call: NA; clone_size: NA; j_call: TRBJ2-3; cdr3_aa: CASSIEGDTQYF; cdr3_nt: TGTGCCAGTAGTATTGAGGGAGATACGCAGTATTTT
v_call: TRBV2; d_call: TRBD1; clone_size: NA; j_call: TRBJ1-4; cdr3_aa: CASSEAVDREGEKLFF; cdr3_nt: TGTGCCAGCAGTGAAGCGGTAGACAGGGAAGGGGAAAAACTGTTTTTT
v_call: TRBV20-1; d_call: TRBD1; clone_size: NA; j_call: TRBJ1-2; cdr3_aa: CSTWDRAYTF; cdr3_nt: TGCAGTACGTGGGACAGGGCCTACACCTTC
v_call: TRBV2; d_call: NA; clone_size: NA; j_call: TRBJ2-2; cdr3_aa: CASMAVNTGELFF; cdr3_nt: TGTGCCAGCATGGCAGTGAACACCGGGGAGCTGTTTTTT
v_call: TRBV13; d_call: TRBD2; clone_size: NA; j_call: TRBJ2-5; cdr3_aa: CASSLGTSGVQETQYF; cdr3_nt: TGTGCCAGCAGCTTAGGGACTAGCGGGGTACAAGAGACCCAGTACTTC
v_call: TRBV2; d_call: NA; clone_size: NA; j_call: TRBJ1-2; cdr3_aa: CASSVLGPYGYTF; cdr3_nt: TGTGCCAGCAGTGTTCTGGGGCCCTATGGCTACACCTTC
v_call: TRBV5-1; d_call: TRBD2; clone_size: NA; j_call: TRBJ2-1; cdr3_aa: CASSSSGRAYNEQFF; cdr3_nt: TGCGCCAGCAGCTCCAGCGGGAGAGCCTACAATGAGCAGTTCTTC
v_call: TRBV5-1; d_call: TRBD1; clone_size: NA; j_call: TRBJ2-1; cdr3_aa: CASSGTRTGGWEQFF; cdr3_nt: TGCGCCAGCAGCGGGACCCGGACAGGGGGCTGGGAGCAGTTCTTC
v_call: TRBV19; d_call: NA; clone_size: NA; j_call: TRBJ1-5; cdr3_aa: CAINWAGLQGNQPQHF; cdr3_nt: TGTGCCATTAATTGGGCAGGATTGCAGGGCAATCAGCCCCAGCATTTT
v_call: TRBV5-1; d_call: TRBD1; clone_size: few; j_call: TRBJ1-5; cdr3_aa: CASSLGTGGEPQHF; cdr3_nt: TGCGCCAGCAGCTTGGGGACAGGGGGCGAGCCCCAGCATTTT